A selection of T cell receptor beta chains follows, all from one sample in a study of cytomegalovirus exposure and HLA in healthy donors. Profiled with immunoSEQ multiplex PCR; TCRdb holds only in-frame clones, not every one. The repertoire has roughly 92,000 clones, approximately 80% of them found once; the top ten carry roughly 25%. The sequenced material came from PBMCs. These receptor sequences come from a woman aged 45-65 years in good health and CMV-seropositive. Each CDR3 is given without its conserved first and last residue. Fields, in order: V gene, J gene, CDR3 protein.

V: TRBV5-1
J: TRBJ1-2
CDR3: ASTGGGQGNYGYT

V: TRBV2
J: TRBJ2-5
CDR3: ASSEGVGQGKTQY

V: TRBV21-1
J: TRBJ2-3
CDR3: ASSKQRRTGFTDTQY

V: TRBV10-3
J: TRBJ2-3
CDR3: AISGLAGSTDTQY

V: TRBV30
J: TRBJ1-1
CDR3: AWSLNSGGGSEAF

V: TRBV18
J: TRBJ2-5
CDR3: ASSPSGSRETQY

V: TRBV7-8
J: TRBJ1-1
CDR3: ASSLVAWTGGAWNTEAF

V: TRBV30
J: TRBJ1-5
CDR3: ACTRGVGQPQH

V: TRBV11-2
J: TRBJ1-1
CDR3: ASSLGPSEMNTEAF

V: TRBV7-9
J: TRBJ2-1
CDR3: ASSPGVGSYNEQF

V: TRBV2
J: TRBJ1-4
CDR3: AILPAGALNEKLF

V: TRBV9
J: TRBJ2-1
CDR3: ASSPEGTSGTYNEQF

V: TRBV4-2
J: TRBJ2-4
CDR3: ASSQEGEASDIQY

V: TRBV15
J: TRBJ2-5
CDR3: ATTGGLLETQY

V: TRBV19
J: TRBJ2-5
CDR3: ASSIVGGEETQY

V: TRBV9
J: TRBJ2-5
CDR3: ASSVDTLRGRETQY

V: TRBV7-8
J: TRBJ2-5
CDR3: ASSWRGAEGETQY

V: TRBV30
J: TRBJ1-5
CDR3: AWNQLQGQPQH

V: TRBV27
J: TRBJ2-7
CDR3: ASSLGRLGEQY

V: TRBV7-9
J: TRBJ1-3
CDR3: ASSSPTGVAGNTIY

V: TRBV19
J: TRBJ1-1
CDR3: ASSIGTLDEAF

V: TRBV7-9
J: TRBJ2-3
CDR3: ASSRDRGGTDTQY

V: TRBV6-5
J: TRBJ1-6
CDR3: ASSTGSYNSPLH

V: TRBV6-1
J: TRBJ1-2
CDR3: ASSEEGEGDYGYT

V: TRBV6-6
J: TRBJ1-2
CDR3: ASTERSSGYT

V: TRBV5-5
J: TRBJ1-2
CDR3: ASSLVSGDTSYGYT

V: TRBV6-4
J: TRBJ1-1
CDR3: ASSDCLQGAGTEAF

V: TRBV10-2
J: TRBJ2-7
CDR3: ASSEPGTGVYEQY

V: TRBV12-5
J: TRBJ1-2
CDR3: ASGLPGEEVGYT

V: TRBV7-8
J: TRBJ2-1
CDR3: ASSWVVADEQF

V: TRBV7-9
J: TRBJ2-5
CDR3: SSSLAPSAQEETQY

V: TRBV5-6
J: TRBJ2-3
CDR3: ASSQLDLSEGTQY